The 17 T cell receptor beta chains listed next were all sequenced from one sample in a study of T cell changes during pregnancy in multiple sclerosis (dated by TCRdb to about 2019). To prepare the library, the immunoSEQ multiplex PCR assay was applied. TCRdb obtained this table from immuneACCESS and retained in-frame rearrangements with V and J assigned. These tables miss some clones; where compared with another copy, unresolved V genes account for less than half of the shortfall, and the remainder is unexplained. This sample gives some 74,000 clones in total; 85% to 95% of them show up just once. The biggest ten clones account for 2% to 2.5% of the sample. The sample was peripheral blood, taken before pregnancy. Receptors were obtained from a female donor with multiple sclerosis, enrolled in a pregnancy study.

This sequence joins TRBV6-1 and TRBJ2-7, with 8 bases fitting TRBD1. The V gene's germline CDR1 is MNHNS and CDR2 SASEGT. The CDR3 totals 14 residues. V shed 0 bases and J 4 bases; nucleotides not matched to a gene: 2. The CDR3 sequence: CASSEARQGYEQYF. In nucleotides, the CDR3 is TGTGCCAGCAGTGAAGCAAGACAGGGGTACGAGCAGTACTTC.

CDR3 nucleotides: TGTGCCAGCAGTTATCCCAACAACGGACTCCTCTACAATGAGCAGTTCTTC. This encodes CASSYPNNGLLYNEQFF. The gene calls are TRBV6-9 and TRBJ2-1; possible D gene TRBD2, 5 bases. V was trimmed by 2 bases and J by 3 bases, leaving 17 bases between them. Germline CDR1 MNHGY, CDR2 SVAAGI. The CDR3 is 17 amino acids.

CDR3 DNA: TGTGCCAGCAGGCAAACAGGGGGCGGGGAGCTGTTTTTT. It encodes CASRQTGGGELFF. The chain uses TRBV7-3 and TRBJ2-2, with 8 bases aligning to TRBD1. This CDR3 spans 13 amino acids. After removal of 6 bases from V and 7 bases from J, the junction contained 4 bases not matched to a gene. Germline V lookup: CDR1 SGHTA, CDR2 FQGTGA. Supplemented by reference TRBV7-3 and TRBJ2-2, the full variable domain reads GAGVSQTPSNKVTEKGKYVELRCDPISGHTALYWYRQSLGQGPEFLIYFQGTGAADDSGLPNDRFFAVRPEGSVSTLKIQRTERGDSAVYLCASRQTGGGELFFGEGSRLTVL.

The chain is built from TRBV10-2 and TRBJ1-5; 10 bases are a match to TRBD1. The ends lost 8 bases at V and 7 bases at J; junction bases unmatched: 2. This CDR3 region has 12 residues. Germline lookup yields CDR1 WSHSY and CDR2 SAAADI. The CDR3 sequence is CASGTGEQPQHF. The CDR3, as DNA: TGCGCCAGCGGGACAGGGGAACAGCCCCAGCATTTT.

DNA for the CDR3: TGTGCCAGCAGCTTGACTAGCGCAAACACCGGGGAGCTGTTTTTT. As protein: CASSLTSANTGELFF. The chain recombines TRBV5-4 with TRBJ2-2; 7 bases are a match to TRBD2. Trimming cost V 1 base and J 2 bases; bases outside gene matches: 2. The CDR3 loop spans 15 amino acids. Germline assignment: CDR1 SGHNT and CDR2 YYREEE (reference sequence).

The CDR3 reads CASSFFSRENPYEQYF. The CDR3 DNA reads as TGTGCCAGCAGCTTTTTTTCACGGGAGAATCCCTACGAGCAGTACTTC. This chain joins TRBV5-8 and TRBJ2-7, with a possible D match to TRBD2 (6 bases). The V end lost 2 bases, the J end lost 2 bases, and 17 bases lay between the germline ends. The CDR3 has 16 amino acids. Germline-derived CDR1 and CDR2 are SGHTS and YDEGEE.

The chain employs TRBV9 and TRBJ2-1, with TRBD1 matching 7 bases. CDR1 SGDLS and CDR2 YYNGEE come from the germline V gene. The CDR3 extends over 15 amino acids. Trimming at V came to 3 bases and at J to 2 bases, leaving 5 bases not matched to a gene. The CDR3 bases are TGTGCCAGCAGCGCTTCCGGGACAGCCTACAATGAGCAGTTCTTC. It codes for CASSASGTAYNEQFF.

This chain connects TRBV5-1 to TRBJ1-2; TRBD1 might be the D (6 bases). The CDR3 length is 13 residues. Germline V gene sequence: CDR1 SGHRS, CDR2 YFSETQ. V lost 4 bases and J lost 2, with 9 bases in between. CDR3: CASSDDRNYGYTF. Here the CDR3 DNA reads TGCGCCAGCAGCGACGACAGGAACTATGGCTACACCTTC.

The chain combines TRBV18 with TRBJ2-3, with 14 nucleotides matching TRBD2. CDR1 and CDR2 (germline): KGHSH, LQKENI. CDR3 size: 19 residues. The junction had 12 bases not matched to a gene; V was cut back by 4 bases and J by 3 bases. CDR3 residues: CASSHAGLAGVSETDTQYF. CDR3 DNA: TGTGCCAGCTCACACGCGGGACTAGCGGGAGTTAGTGAGACAGATACGCAGTATTTT.

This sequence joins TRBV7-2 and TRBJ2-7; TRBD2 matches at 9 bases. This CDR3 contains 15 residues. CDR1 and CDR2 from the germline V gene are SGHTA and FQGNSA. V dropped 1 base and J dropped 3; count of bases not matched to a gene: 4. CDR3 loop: CASSLGAGGSYEQYF. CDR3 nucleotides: TGTGCCAGCAGCTTAGGAGCGGGAGGAAGCTACGAGCAGTACTTC.

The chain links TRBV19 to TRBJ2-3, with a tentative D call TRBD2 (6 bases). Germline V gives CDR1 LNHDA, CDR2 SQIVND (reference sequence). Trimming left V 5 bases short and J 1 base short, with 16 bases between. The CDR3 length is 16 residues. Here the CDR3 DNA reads TGTGCCAGTAGTCCAATACCGGGAGAGGGCACAGATACGCAGTATTTT. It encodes CASSPIPGEGTDTQYF. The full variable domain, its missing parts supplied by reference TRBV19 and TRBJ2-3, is DGGITQSPKYLFRKEGQNVTLSCEQNLNHDAMYWYRQDPGQGLRLIYYSQIVNDFQKGDIAEGYSVSREKKESFPLTVTSAQKNPTAFYLCASSPIPGEGTDTQYFGPGTRLTVL.

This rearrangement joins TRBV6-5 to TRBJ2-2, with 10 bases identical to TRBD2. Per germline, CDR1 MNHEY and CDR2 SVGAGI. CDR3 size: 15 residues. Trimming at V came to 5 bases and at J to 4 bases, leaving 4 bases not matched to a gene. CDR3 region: CASSLLAGATGELFF. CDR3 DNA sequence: TGTGCCAGCAGTCTCCTAGCGGGAGCCACCGGGGAGCTGTTTTTT.

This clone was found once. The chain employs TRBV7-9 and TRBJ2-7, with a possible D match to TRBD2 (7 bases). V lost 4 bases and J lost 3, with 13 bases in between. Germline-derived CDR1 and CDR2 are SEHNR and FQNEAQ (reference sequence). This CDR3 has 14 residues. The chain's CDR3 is CASSSGGQGYEQYF. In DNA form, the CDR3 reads TGTGCCAGCAGCTCCGGGGGGCAGGGCTACGAGCAGTACTTC.

CDR3: CASSELPGQGAWLDTQYF. The CDR3 region has the DNA TGTGCCAGCAGCGAGCTACCGGGACAGGGGGCCTGGTTGGATACGCAGTATTTT. The chain links TRBV9 to TRBJ2-3, with TRBD1 matching over 12 bases. This CDR3 has 18 residues. The V and J ends lost 3 bases and 6 bases, in that order; junction bases with no gene match: 14. Germline-derived CDR1 and CDR2 are SGDLS and YYNGEE.

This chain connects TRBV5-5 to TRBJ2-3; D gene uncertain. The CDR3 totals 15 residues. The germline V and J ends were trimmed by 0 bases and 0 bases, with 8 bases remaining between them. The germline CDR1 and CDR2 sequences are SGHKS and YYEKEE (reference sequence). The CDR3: CASSLGVGSTDTQYF. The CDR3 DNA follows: TGTGCCAGCAGCTTGGGTGTCGGGAGCACAGATACGCAGTATTTT. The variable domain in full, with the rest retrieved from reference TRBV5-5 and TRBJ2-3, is DAGVTQSPTHLIKTRGQQVTLRCSPISGHKSVSWYQQVLGQGPQFIFQYYEKEERGRGNFPDRFSARQFPNYSSELNVNALLLGDSALYLCASSLGVGSTDTQYFGPGTRLTVL.

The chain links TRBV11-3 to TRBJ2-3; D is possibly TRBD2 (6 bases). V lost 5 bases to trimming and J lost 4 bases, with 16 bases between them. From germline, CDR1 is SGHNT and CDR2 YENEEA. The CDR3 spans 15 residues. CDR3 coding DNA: TGTGCCAGCAGCCCGACCGGGAGTTGGTCAGATACGCAGTATTTT. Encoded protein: CASSPTGSWSDTQYF.

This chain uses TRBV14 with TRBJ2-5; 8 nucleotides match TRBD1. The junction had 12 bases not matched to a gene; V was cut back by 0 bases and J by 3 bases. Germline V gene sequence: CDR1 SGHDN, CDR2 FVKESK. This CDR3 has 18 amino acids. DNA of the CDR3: TGTGCCAGCAGCCAAGACAATCCGGACAGGGTCGAAGAAGAGACCCAGTACTTC. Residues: CASSQDNPDRVEEETQYF.